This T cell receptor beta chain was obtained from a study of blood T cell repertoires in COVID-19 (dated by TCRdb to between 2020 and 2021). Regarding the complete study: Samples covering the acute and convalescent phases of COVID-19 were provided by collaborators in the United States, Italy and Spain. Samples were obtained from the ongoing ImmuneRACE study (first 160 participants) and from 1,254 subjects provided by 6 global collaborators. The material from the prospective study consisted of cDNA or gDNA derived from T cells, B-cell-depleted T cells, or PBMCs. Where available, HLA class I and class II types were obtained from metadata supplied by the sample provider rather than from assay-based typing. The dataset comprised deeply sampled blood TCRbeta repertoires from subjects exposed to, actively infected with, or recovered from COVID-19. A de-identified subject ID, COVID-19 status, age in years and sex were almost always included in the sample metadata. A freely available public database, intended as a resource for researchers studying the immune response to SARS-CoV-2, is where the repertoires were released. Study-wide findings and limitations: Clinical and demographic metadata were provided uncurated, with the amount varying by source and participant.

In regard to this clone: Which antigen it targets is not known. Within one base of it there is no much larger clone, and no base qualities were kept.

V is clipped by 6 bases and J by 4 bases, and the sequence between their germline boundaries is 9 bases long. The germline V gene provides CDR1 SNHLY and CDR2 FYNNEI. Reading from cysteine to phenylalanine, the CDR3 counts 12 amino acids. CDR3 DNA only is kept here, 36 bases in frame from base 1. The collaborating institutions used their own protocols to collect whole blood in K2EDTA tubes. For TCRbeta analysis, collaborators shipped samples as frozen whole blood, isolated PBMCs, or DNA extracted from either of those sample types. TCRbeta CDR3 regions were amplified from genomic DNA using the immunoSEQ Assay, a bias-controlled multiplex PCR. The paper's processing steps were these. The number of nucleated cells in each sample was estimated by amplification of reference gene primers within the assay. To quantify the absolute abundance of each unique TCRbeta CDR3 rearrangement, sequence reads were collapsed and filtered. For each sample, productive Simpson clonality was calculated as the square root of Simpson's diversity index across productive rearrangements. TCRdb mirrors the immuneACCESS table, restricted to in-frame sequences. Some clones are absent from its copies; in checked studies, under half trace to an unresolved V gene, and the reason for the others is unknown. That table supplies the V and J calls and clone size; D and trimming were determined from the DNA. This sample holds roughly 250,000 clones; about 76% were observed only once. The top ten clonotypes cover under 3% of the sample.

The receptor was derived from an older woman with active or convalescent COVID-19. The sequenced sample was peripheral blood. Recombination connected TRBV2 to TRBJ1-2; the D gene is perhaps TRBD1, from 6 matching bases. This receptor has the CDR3 CASRTGSYGYTF. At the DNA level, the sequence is TGTGCCAGCAGGACAGGTTCCTATGGCTACACCTTC. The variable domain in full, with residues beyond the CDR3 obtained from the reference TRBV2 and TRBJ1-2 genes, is EPEVTQTPSHQVTQMGQEVILRCVPISNHLYFYWYRQILGQKVEFLVSFYNNEISEKSEIFDDQFSVERPDGSNFTLKIRSTKLEDSAMYFCASRTGSYGYTFGSGTRLTVV.